The sequence of this T cell receptor beta chain was determined in a study of T cells in Graves' hyperthyroidism and ophthalmopathy. Study at large: At initial diagnosis, before any treatment had begun, peripheral blood was obtained.

Exclusion followed for patients with uncontrolled infection, other autoimmune disease, pregnancy or lactation. Clinical symptoms, serum thyroxine and TRAb, thyroid ultrasound and orbital computed tomography together formed the diagnostic basis. This clonotype was seen at least ten times. CDR3 length equals 13 residues. The V gene lost 5 bases and the J gene lost 12 bases, with 17 bases spanning the gap. Germline V gives CDR1 SEHNR, CDR2 FQNEAQ (reference sequence). Template material for amplifying TCR beta CDR3 regions consisted of RNA transcripts. TCR CDR3 regions were first amplified by RT-PCR with HTBI primers. TCRdb re-called the multiplex PCR reads with MiXCR, one entry per CDR3 protein. The table lists about 530,000 distinct CDR3 sequences, over 15% of them singletons.

The chain employs TRBV7-9 and TRBJ2-1; D perhaps matches TRBD2 (6 bases). This clonotype was sampled from a young woman with Graves' ophthalmopathy. Sequences were obtained from blood. The CDR3 loop reads CASSNRLGGRQFF. DNA for the CDR3: TGTGCCAGCAGCAACCGTCTGGGAGGCAGGCAGTTCTTC.